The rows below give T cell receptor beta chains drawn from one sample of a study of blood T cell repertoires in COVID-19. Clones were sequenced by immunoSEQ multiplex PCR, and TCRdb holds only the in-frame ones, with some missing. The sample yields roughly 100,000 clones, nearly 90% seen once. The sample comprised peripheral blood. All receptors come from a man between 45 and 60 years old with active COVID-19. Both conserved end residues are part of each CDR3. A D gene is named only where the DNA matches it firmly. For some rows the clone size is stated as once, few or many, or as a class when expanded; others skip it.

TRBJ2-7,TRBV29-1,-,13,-,TGCAGCGCCGGGGGGCAGTACTCCTACGAGCAGTACTTC,CSAGGQYSYEQYF
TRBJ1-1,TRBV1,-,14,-,TGCACCAGCAGCCTTCACAGAGACAACACTGAAGCTTTCTTT,CTSSLHRDNTEAFF
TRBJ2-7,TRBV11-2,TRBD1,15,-,TGTGCCAGCAGTCAGGGGGTAGCGAAGCACTACGAGCAGTACTTC,CASSQGVAKHYEQYF
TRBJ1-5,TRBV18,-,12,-,TGTGCCAGCTCCCAGGGTGGTCAGCCCCAGCATTTT,CASSQGGQPQHF
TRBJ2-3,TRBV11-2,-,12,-,TGTGCCAGCAGCTTAGACAGTGATACGCAGTATTTT,CASSLDSDTQYF
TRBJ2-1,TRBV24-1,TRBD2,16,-,TGTGCCACCCGGTGGAAGGGGCGGGGGGGCTACAATGAGCAGTTCTTC,CATRWKGRGGYNEQFF
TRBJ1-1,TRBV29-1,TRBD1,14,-,TGCAGCGTTTTGGGACAGGGTTTCCACACTGAAGCTTTCTTT,CSVLGQGFHTEAFF
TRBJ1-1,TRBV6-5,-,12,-,TGTGCCAGCAGTTACGGGCTTTTTGAAGCTTTCTTT,CASSYGLFEAFF
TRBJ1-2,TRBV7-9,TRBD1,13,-,TGTGCCAGCAGCCCAGGGGGTGGTTATGGCTACACCTTC,CASSPGGGYGYTF
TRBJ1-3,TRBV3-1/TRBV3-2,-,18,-,TGTGCCAGCAGCCAAGATTTTGGCAGCGGAACCTCTGGAAACACCATATATTTT,CASSQDFGSGTSGNTIYF
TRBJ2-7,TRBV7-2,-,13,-,TGTGCCAGCAGCTTAGAACAGGGCTACGAGCAGTACTTC,CASSLEQGYEQYF
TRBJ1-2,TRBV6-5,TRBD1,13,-,TGTGCCAGCAGGGGGACAGGGAACTATGGCTACACCTTC,CASRGTGNYGYTF
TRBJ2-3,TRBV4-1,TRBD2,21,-,TGCGCCAGCAGCCACCCGGCCGGGACTAGCGGGGGGGTGTCCTCCACAGATACGCAGTATTTT,CASSHPAGTSGGVSSTDTQYF
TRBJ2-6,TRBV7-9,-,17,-,TGTGCCAGCAGCCCACCCCGGCGGCACACTGGGGCCAACGTCCTGACTTTC,CASSPPRRHTGANVLTF
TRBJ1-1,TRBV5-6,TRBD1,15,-,TGTGCCAGCAGCCCCCAGGCAGGGGGGAACACTGAAGCTTTCTTT,CASSPQAGGNTEAFF
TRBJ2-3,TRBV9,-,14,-,TGTGCCAGCAGCGTAGTGCCAAGAGCAGATACGCAGTATTTT,CASSVVPRADTQYF
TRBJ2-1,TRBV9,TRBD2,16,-,TGTGCCAGCAGCGACCAGGGGGGACTAGCGAGTAATGAGCAGTTCTTC,CASSDQGGLASNEQFF
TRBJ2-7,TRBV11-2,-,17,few,TGTGCCAGCAGCTTAGATAGTATCAAGGCTGCAGGCTACGAGCAGTACTTC,CASSLDSIKAAGYEQYF
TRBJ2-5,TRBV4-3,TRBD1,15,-,TGCGCCAGCAGCCAACAACAGGGGGCCGGTGAGACCCAGTACTTC,CASSQQQGAGETQYF
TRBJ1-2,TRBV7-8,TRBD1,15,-,TGTGCCAGCAGCCCCTGGAGACAGGGAATTTTGGGCTACACCTTC,CASSPWRQGILGYTF
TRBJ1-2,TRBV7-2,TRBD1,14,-,TGTGCCAGCAGTCTACAGGGGACAGTCTATGGCTACACCTTC,CASSLQGTVYGYTF
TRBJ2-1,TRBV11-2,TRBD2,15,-,TGTGCCAGCAGCTCCCAGCGGGGCCCTTACAATGAGCAGTTCTTC,CASSSQRGPYNEQFF
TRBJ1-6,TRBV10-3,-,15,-,TGTGCCATCAGTGAGTCCGGCAGGGAACGTTCACCCCTCCACTTT,CAISESGRERSPLHF
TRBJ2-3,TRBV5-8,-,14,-,TGTGCCAGCAGCTTTCCCCAGAGCACAGATACGCAGTATTTT,CASSFPQSTDTQYF
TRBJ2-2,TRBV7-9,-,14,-,TGTGCCAGCAGCGCCGGACAGAACACCGGGGAGCTGTTTTTT,CASSAGQNTGELFF
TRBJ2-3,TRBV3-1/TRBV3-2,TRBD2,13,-,TGTGCCAGCAGCGGGGGACTAGCAGATACGCAGTATTTT,CASSGGLADTQYF
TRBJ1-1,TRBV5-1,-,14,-,TGCGCCAGCAGCTTGTTTCCGGAGTCGACTGAAGCTTTCTTT,CASSLFPESTEAFF
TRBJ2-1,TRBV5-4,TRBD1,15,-,TGTGCCAGCAGCTTGGATTCTCCCCAAGGGGGCGTACAGTTCTTC,CASSLDSPQGGVQFF
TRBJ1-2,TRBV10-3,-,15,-,TGTGCCATCAGTGGGTCGAGGGAGGGTGGGTATCGCTACACCTTC,CAISGSREGGYRYTF
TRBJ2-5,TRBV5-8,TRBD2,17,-,TGTGCCAGCAGCTCCCTATTCGAAGGGACGGGGGGAGAGACCCAGTACTTC,CASSSLFEGTGGETQYF
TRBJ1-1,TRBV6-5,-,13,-,TGTGCCAGCAGTTACTCGAGAGGCACTGAAGCTTTCTTT,CASSYSRGTEAFF
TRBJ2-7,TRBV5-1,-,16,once,TGCGCCAGCAGCCTTGAAAGGAGAACCCTAGCCTACGAGCAGTACTTC,CASSLERRTLAYEQYF
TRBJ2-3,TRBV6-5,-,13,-,TGTGCCAGCAAGCGGATTGGCGCAGATACGCAGTATTTT,CASKRIGADTQYF
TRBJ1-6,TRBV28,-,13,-,TGTGCCAGCAGTTTCGCAGGGGCAACACCCCTCCACTTT,CASSFAGATPLHF
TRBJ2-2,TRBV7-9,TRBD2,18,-,TGTGCCAGCAGCTTAGCTGTAGCGGGGGGAATGTCCACCGGGGAGCTGTTTTTT,CASSLAVAGGMSTGELFF
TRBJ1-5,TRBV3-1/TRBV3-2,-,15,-,TGTGCCAGCAGCCAAGTTTACAGCTCAAATCAGCCCCAGCATTTT,CASSQVYSSNQPQHF
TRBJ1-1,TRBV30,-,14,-,TGTGCCTGGGGGGCGCGGGGGCGGTGGACTGAAGCTTTCTTT,CAWGARGRWTEAFF
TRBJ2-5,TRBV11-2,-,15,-,TGTGCCAGCAGCCATATCCTGACAAACCAAGAGACCCAGTACTTC,CASSHILTNQETQYF
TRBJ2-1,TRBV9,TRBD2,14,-,TGTGCCAGCAGCATGAGCGGGGGTTTTGATGAGCAGTTCTTC,CASSMSGGFDEQFF
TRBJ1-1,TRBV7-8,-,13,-,TGTGCCAGCAGCTTCGGGGGAAAGGCTGAAGCTTTCTTT,CASSFGGKAEAFF
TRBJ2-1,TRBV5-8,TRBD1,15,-,TGTGCCAGCAGCCTCGGACAGGGGGATCACAATGAGCAGTTCTTC,CASSLGQGDHNEQFF
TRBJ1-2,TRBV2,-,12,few,TGTGCCAGCAGTGGGGAAGGGAGCGGCTACACCTTC,CASSGEGSGYTF
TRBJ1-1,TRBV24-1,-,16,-,TGTGCCACCAGTGATTTAACCCCCGGGGGGACCCTTGAAGCTTTCTTT,CATSDLTPGGTLEAFF
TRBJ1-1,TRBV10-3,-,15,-,TGTGCCATCAGTGAGTTAGAGGCCGGGGACACTGAAGCTTTCTTT,CAISELEAGDTEAFF
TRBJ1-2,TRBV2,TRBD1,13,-,TGTGCCAGCGACCTGACAGGGGGCGCGGGCTACACCTTC,CASDLTGGAGYTF
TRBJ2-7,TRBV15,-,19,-,TGTGCCACCAGTAATATTCCCGTCTCGGGGTTAGGCTCCACGTACGAGCAGTACTTC,CATSNIPVSGLGSTYEQYF
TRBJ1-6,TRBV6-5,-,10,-,TGTGCCGCGAAAGGGGTAACCCTCCACTTT,CAAKGVTLHF
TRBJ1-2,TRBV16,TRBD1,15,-,TGTGCCAGCAGCCTCAGCGGACAGGGGGGATATGGCTACACCTTC,CASSLSGQGGYGYTF